Detailed here is one T cell receptor (beta chain). Both 60 Vbeta primers and 13 Jbeta primers went into the PCR. Some clones are missing from TCRdb's copy, which holds only in-frame ones; the method was immunoSEQ multiplex PCR. This table holds tens of thousands of clones, 75% to 80% found once. This record belongs to a study of cytomegalovirus exposure and HLA in healthy donors. The germline V gene encodes CDR1 MNHEY and CDR2 SMNVEV (reference sequence). The length of the CDR3 is 17 residues. V lost 3 bases to trimming and J lost 0 bases; unmatched junction nucleotides: 10. The clonotype was recovered from a man between 35 and 55 years old in good health and CMV-seronegative. This chain joins TRBV27 and TRBJ2-7, with 8 positions matching TRBD2. Sequenced sample: PBMCs. CDR3 DNA: TGTGCCAGCAGTTTTAGCGTGGCGGGAGGAATCTCCTACGAGCAGTACTTC. It codes for CASSFSVAGGISYEQYF.